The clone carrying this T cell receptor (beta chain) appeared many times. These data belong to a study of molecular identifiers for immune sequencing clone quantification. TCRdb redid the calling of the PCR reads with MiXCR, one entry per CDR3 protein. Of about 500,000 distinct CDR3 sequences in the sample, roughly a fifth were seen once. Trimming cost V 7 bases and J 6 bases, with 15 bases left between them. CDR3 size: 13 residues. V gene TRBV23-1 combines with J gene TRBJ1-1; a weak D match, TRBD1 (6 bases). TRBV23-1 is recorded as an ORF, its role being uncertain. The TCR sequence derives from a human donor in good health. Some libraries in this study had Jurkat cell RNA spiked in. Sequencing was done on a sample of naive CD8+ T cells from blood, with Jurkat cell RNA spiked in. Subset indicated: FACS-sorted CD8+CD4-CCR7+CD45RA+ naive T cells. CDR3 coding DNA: TGCGCCAGCATAACAGGGTGGGGGGCTGAAGCTTTCTTT. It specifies CASITGWGAEAFF.